Below are 7 T cell receptor beta chains sequenced from a single sample in a study of OX40 agonist ivuxolimab in advanced cancers. Some clones are missing from TCRdb's copy, which holds only in-frame ones; the method was immunoSEQ multiplex PCR. The sample consists of about 13,000 clones, 75% to 90% of them appearing once. This specimen was CD4+ or CD8+ T cells sorted from blood, taken in a trial of the OX40 agonist ivuxolimab. These receptor sequences come from an adult with an advanced solid tumor such as melanoma, head and neck, liver or kidney cancer.

The genes are TRBV4-1 and TRBJ2-2; D is ambiguous. The CDR3 loop spans 20 amino acids. Germline CDR1 MGHRA, CDR2 YSYEKL. V dropped 1 base and J dropped 1 base, with 22 bases sitting between them. CDR3 DNA sequence: TGCGCCAGCAGCCAAGCTCCCTTCGGCCCTGGTTTCGGGAACACCGGGGAGCTGTTTTTT. Encoded protein: CASSQAPFGPGFGNTGELFF.

CDR3 DNA: TGTGCCAGTAGTATAGATCGAGGGGCTGAAGCTTTCTTT. It codes for CASSIDRGAEAFF. This rearrangement joins TRBV19 to TRBJ1-1; the D gene is possibly TRBD1 (5 bases). The V end lost 0 bases, the J end lost 6 bases, and 8 bases lay between the germline ends. Germline CDR1 LNHDA, CDR2 SQIVND (reference sequence). CDR3 length: 13 amino acids.

The chain employs TRBV25-1 and TRBJ2-1; D is ambiguous. The CDR3 covers 12 residues. CDR1 and CDR2 from the germline V gene are MGHDK and SYGVNS. Deletions cut 5 bases from V and 6 bases from J, with 8 bases between. The CDR3 is CASSPGLNEQFF. The DNA for the CDR3 is TGTGCCAGCAGTCCTGGCCTCAATGAGCAGTTCTTC.

This sequence joins TRBV5-1 and TRBJ2-1, with 9 bases aligning to TRBD2. The CDR3 sequence is 14 residues long. Looked up from germline, CDR1 is SGHRS and CDR2 is YFSETQ. V was clipped by 8 bases and J by 0 bases; unmatched bases: 3. CDR3 loop: CASALAGSYNEQFF. The CDR3 DNA is TGCGCCAGTGCACTAGCGGGCTCCTACAATGAGCAGTTCTTC.

The chain has TRBV6-5 and TRBJ2-1, with 7 bases that match TRBD2. The CDR3 runs to 14 residues. Germline lookup yields CDR1 MNHEY and CDR2 SVGAGI. V shed 8 bases, J shed 0 bases, and the junction held 4 bases outside the gene matches. CDR3 in DNA: TGTGCCAGCCTGGGGGGGAGCTCCTACAATGAGCAGTTCTTC. Protein sequence: CASLGGSSYNEQFF.

The V gene is TRBV5-1, the J gene TRBJ2-3; D possibly corresponds to TRBD1 (6 bases). V lost 1 base, J lost 6 bases, and 9 bases lay in between. The CDR3 has 13 residues. Germline V gene lookup returns CDR1 SGHRS and CDR2 YFSETQ. CDR3 sequence (DNA): TGCGCCAGCAGCTTGATAAGGGGGGATACGCAGTATTTT. It codes for CASSLIRGDTQYF.

This chain connects TRBV5-6 to TRBJ1-2; 8 positions match TRBD1. V shed 6 bases and J 4 bases; nucleotides not matched to a gene: 8. Germline V gene sequence: CDR1 SGHDT, CDR2 YYEEEE. CDR3 length: 14 amino acids. In DNA, the CDR3 is TGTGCCAGCACCTTCGGACAGGGTTTCTATGGCTACACCTTC. The encoded protein is CASTFGQGFYGYTF.